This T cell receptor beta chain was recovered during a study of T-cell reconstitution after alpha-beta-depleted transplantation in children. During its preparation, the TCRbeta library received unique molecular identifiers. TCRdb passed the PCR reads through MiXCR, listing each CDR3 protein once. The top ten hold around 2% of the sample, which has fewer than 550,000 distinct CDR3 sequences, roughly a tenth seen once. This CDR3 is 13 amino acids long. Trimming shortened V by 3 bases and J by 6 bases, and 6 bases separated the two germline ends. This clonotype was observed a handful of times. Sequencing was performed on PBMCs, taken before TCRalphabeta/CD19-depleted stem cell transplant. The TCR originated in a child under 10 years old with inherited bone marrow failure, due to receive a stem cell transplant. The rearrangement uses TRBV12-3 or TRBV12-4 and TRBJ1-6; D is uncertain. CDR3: CASSFDFNSPLHF. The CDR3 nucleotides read TGTGCCAGCAGTTTTGACTTTAATTCACCCCTCCACTTT.